This is a list of T cell receptor beta chains from one sample in a study of blood T cell repertoires in COVID-19. Repertoires were generated with immunoSEQ multiplex PCR, while TCRdb's copy carries only in-frame clones and drops some. The table records some 110,000 clones, less than 90% of them present only once. Sequences were obtained from peripheral blood. These receptors were taken from a man aged 25 to 40 with acute or convalescent COVID-19. Both conserved end residues are part of each CDR3. The D gene is left open where the match is weak. For some rows the clone size is stated as once, few or many, or as a class when expanded; others skip it.

d_gene	j_gene	abundance	v_gene	CDR3nt	CDR3aa
TRBD1	TRBJ1-5	NA	TRBV2	TGTGCCAGCAGAGCAGGGACAGGGGAACATCAGCCCCAGCATTTT	CASRAGTGEHQPQHF
TRBD1	TRBJ2-2	NA	TRBV2	TGTGCCAGCATTGGACAGGCGGTCACCGGGGAGCTGTTTTTT	CASIGQAVTGELFF
TRBD2	TRBJ2-3	NA	TRBV29-1	TGCAGCGTTGGGTCACTAGCGGGGCCAGATACGCAGTATTTT	CSVGSLAGPDTQYF
NA	TRBJ1-5	NA	TRBV5-5	TGTGCCAGTCAGGGGACGAGCAATCAGCCCCAGCATTTT	CASQGTSNQPQHF
TRBD2	TRBJ2-2	NA	TRBV19	TGTGCCAGTAGTATACCTCGGTCGCCTAGCGGGGCTACCGGGGAGCTGTTTTTT	CASSIPRSPSGATGELFF
NA	TRBJ1-3	NA	TRBV18	TGTGCCAGCTCACCCCAACAGGGACCCAGCTCTGGAAACACCATATATTTT	CASSPQQGPSSGNTIYF
TRBD2	TRBJ2-1	NA	TRBV19	TGTGCCAGTAGTATGCCGGGAGGGTTTTACAATGAGCAGTTCTTC	CASSMPGGFYNEQFF
TRBD1	TRBJ1-2	NA	TRBV6-5	TGTGCCAGCAGGACAGGGGGTAACTATGGCTACACCTTC	CASRTGGNYGYTF
NA	TRBJ1-2	NA	TRBV18	TGTGCCAGCTCACCATTGGACAGCCGTAATGGCTACACCTTC	CASSPLDSRNGYTF
NA	TRBJ1-1	NA	TRBV5-1	TGCGCCAGCAGCTTGCTAGGGGTTCGAAACACTGAAGCTTTCTTT	CASSLLGVRNTEAFF
TRBD2	TRBJ2-3	NA	TRBV29-1	TGCAGCGTTGGGGGCGGGGGTCCCACAGATACGCAGTATTTT	CSVGGGGPTDTQYF
TRBD1	TRBJ1-4	NA	TRBV27	TGTGCCAGCAGCCGAAAGACAGGGAAGGATGAAAAACTGTTTTTT	CASSRKTGKDEKLFF
TRBD1	TRBJ1-1	NA	TRBV7-9	TGTGCCAGCAGCCTCAACAGGGGGGACACTGAAGCTTTCTTT	CASSLNRGDTEAFF
TRBD2	TRBJ2-7	NA	TRBV7-9	TGTGCCAGCAGCTCGGAGGTCGGGGGGTCCTACGAGCAGTACTTC	CASSSEVGGSYEQYF
TRBD2	TRBJ2-3	NA	TRBV7-2	TGTGCCAGCAGCTTAGGCTCTGGGAGCGGCAAGCGGGGAGATACGCAGTATTTT	CASSLGSGSGKRGDTQYF
TRBD1	TRBJ1-6	NA	TRBV7-7	TGTGCTAGCAGCTATATACGACAGGGGAATTCACCCCTCCACTTT	CASSYIRQGNSPLHF
TRBD1	TRBJ1-1	few	TRBV6-5	TGTGCCAGCAGTTATCTTACAGGGGGAGACACTGAAGCTTTCTTT	CASSYLTGGDTEAFF
TRBD1	TRBJ2-7	NA	TRBV11-2	TGTGCCAGCAGCTCTCAGGGGGCCCCCTACGAGCAGTACTTC	CASSSQGAPYEQYF
NA	TRBJ2-2	NA	TRBV6-5	TGTGCCAGCATCCGACAGGCGGACACCGGGGAGCTGTTTTTT	CASIRQADTGELFF
NA	TRBJ2-1	NA	TRBV6-1	TGTGCCAGCAGTGAAGGTAGCTACAATGAGCAGTTCTTC	CASSEGSYNEQFF
TRBD1	TRBJ1-6	NA	TRBV30	TGTGCCTGGAGTCAAGCGACAGGGGCCCTCCACTTT	CAWSQATGALHF
NA	TRBJ1-2	NA	TRBV11-2	TGTGCCAGCAGCTTAGAAACCGGGGATGACTATGGCTACACCTTC	CASSLETGDDYGYTF